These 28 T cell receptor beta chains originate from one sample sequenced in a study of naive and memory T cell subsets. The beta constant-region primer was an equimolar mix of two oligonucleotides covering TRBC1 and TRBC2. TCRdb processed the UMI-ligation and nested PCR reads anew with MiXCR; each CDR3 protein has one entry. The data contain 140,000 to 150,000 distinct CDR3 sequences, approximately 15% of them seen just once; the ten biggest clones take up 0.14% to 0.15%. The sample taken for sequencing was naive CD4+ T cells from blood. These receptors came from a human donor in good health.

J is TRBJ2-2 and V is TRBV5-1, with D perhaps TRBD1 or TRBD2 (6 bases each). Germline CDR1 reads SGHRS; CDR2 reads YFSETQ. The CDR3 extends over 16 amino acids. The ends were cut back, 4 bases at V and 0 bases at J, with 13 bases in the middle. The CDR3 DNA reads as TGCGCCAGCAGCCACGGGGGCAGCTCGAACACCGGGGAGCTGTTTTTT. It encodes CASSHGGSSNTGELFF.

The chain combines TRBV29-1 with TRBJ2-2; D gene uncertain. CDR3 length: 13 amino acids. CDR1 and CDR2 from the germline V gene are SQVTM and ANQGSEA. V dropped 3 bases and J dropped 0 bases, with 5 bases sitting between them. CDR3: CSVDISNTGELFF. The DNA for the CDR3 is TGCAGCGTTGACATATCGAACACCGGGGAGCTGTTTTTT.

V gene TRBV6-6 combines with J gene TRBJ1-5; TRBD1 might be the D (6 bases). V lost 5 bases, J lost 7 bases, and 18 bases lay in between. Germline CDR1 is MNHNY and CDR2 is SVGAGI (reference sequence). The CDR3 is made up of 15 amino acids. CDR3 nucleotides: TGTGCCAGCAGTACAGGGTACGTGGGGTCGCAGCCCCAGCATTTT. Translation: CASSTGYVGSQPQHF.

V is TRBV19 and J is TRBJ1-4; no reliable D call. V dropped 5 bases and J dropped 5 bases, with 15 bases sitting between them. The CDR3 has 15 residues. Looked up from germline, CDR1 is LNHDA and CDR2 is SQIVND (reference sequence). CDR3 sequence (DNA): TGTGCCAGTAGTCCGGGCACGGCCGGGAATGAAAAACTGTTTTTT. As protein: CASSPGTAGNEKLFF.

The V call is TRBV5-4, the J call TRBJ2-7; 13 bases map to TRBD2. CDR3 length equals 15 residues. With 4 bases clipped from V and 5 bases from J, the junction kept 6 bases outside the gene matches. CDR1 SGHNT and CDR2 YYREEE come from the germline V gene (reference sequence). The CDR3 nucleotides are TGTGCCAGCAGCCCGGGGACTAGCGGGATCAACGAGCAGTACTTC. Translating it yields CASSPGTSGINEQYF.

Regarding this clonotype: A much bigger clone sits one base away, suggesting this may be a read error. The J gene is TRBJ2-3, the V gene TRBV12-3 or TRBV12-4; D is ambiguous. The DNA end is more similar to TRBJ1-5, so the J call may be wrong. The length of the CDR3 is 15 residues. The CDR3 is CASSPRVPSTDTQHF. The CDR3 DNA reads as TGTGCCAGCAGTCCCCGGGTGCCAAGCACAGATACGCAGCATTTT.

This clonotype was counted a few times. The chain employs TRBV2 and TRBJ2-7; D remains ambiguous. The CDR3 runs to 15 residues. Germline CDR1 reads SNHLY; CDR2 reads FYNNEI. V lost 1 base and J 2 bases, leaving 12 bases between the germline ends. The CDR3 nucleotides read TGTGCCAGCAGTGAAGATGTGGGCCTGGCCTACGAGCAGTACTTC. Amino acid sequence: CASSEDVGLAYEQYF.

CDR3 coding DNA: TGCGCCAGCAGCATAGGGACAGGAAATGAAGCTTTCTTT. It codes for CASSIGTGNEAFF. This chain joins TRBV5-1 and TRBJ1-1; 8 nucleotides align to TRBD1. Germline V lookup: CDR1 SGHRS, CDR2 YFSETQ. There are 13 residues in the CDR3. V lost 4 bases and J lost 7; bases outside the gene matches: 6.

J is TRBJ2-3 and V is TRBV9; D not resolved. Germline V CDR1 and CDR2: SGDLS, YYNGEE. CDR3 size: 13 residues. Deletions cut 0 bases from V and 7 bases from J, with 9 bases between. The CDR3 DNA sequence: TGTGCCAGCAGCGTAGCGTCCCCGAATACGCAGTATTTT. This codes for CASSVASPNTQYF.

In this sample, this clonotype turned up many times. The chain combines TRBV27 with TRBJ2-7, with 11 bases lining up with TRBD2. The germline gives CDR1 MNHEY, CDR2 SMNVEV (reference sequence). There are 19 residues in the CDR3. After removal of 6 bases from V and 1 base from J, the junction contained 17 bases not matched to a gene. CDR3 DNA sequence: TGTGCCAGCAGCCGAGACAGGGCACTAGCGGGAGAGGTTTCCTACGAGCAGTACTTC. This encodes CASSRDRALAGEVSYEQYF.

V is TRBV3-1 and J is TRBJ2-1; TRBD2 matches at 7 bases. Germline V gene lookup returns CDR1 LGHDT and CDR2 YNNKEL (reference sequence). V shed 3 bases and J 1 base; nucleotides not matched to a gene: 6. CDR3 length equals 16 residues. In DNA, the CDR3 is TGTGCCAGCAGCCAGGCCGGACTAGGGTCCTACAATGAGCAGTTCTTC. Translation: CASSQAGLGSYNEQFF.

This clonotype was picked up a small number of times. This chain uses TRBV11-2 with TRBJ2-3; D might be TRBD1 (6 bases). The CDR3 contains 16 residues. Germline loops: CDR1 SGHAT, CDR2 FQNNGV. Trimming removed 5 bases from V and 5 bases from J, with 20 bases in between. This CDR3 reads CASSPVGGKGRDTQYF. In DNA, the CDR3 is TGTGCCAGCAGCCCTGTAGGGGGAAAGGGGCGAGATACGCAGTATTTT.

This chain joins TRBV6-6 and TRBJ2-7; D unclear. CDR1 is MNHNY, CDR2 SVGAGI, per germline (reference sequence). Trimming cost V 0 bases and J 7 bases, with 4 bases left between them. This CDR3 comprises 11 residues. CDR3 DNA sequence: TGTGCCAGCAGTTACTCGCAAGAGCAGTACTTC. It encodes CASSYSQEQYF.

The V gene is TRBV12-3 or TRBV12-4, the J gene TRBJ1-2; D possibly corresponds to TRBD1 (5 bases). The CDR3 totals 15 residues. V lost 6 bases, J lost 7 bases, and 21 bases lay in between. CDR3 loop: CASSSAQGTDRGYTF. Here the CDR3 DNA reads TGTGCCAGCAGCTCCGCGCAGGGCACTGATCGTGGCTACACCTTC.

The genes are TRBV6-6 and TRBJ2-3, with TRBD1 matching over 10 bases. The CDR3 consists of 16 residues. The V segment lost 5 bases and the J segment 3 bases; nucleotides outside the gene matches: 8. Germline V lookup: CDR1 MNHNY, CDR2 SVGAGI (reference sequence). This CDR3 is CASSDRGLQETDTQYF. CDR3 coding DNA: TGTGCCAGCAGTGACAGGGGGCTTCAGGAAACAGATACGCAGTATTTT.

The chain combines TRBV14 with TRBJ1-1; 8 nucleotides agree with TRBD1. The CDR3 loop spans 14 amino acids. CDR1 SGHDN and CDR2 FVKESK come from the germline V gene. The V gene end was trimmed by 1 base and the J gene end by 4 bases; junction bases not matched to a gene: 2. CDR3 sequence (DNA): TGTGCCAGCAGCCAAGTTGACAGGGGCACTGAAGCTTTCTTT. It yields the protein CASSQVDRGTEAFF.

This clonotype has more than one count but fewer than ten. In DNA form, the CDR3 reads TGTGCCAGCCTCGCAGCAGGTCGTGGCCTGACAGATACGCAGTATTTT. Its protein is CASLAAGRGLTDTQYF. The chain combines TRBV28 with TRBJ2-3; D is unclear. V was cut by 8 bases and J by 3 bases, with 21 bases left in between. Germline loops: CDR1 MDHEN, CDR2 SYDVKM. The CDR3 consists of 16 residues. Variable domain in full (rest from reference TRBV28 and TRBJ2-3): DVKVTQSSRYLVKRTGEKVFLECVQDMDHENMFWYRQDPGLGLRLIYFSYDVKMKEKGDIPEGYSVSREKKERFSLILESASTNQTSMYLCASLAAGRGLTDTQYFGPGTRLTVL.

The CDR3 reads CSASPRPPSPYEQYF. CDR3 bases: TGCAGTGCTAGTCCCAGGCCCCCAAGCCCCTACGAGCAGTACTTC. J is TRBJ2-7 and V is TRBV20-1, with D unclear. Deletions cut 3 bases from V and 2 bases from J, with 17 bases between. The CDR3 totals 15 residues. The germline CDR1 and CDR2 sequences are DFQATT and SNEGSKA (reference sequence).

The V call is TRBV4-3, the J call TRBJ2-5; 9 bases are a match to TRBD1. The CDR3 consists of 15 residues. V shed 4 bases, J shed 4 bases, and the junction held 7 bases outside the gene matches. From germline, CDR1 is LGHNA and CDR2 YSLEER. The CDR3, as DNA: TGCGCCAGCAGCCTCCGGGACAGGGTCCGAGAGACCCAGTACTTC. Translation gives CASSLRDRVRETQYF.

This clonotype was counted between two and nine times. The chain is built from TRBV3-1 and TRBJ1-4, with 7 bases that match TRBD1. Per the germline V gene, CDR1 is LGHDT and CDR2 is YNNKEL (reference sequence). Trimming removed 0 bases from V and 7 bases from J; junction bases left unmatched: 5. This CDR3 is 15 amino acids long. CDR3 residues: CASSQDGRGGEKLFF. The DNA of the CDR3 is TGTGCCAGCAGCCAAGATGGCAGGGGGGGTGAAAAACTGTTTTTT.

The CDR3 protein is CASSLGGSGGDTQYF. The DNA for the CDR3 is TGTGCCAGCAGCTTGGGCGGGAGCGGCGGGGATACGCAGTATTTT. This chain links TRBV5-6 with TRBJ2-3; TRBD2 matches at 7 bases. Trimming cost V 0 bases and J 6 bases; bases outside gene matches: 7. CDR1 and CDR2 from the germline V gene are SGHDT and YYEEEE. The CDR3 runs 15 residues.

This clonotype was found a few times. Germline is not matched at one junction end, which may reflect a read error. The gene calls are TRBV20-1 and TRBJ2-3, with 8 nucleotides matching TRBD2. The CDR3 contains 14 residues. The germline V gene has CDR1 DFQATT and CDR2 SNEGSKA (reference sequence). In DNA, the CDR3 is TGCAGCGCTAGCGGGCTCCCAGGCACAGATACGCAGTATTTT. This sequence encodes CSASGLPGTDTQYF.

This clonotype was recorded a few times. CDR3 bases: TGTGCCAGCAGCCAAGTTCAACTAGCGGGAAACGAGCAGTACTTC. It translates to CASSQVQLAGNEQYF. This chain links TRBV3-1 with TRBJ2-7; TRBD2 matches at 10 bases. Germline V gene sequence: CDR1 LGHDT, CDR2 YNNKEL (reference sequence). V gave up 1 base and J gave up 5 bases; unmatched junction bases: 5. This CDR3 is built from 15 residues.

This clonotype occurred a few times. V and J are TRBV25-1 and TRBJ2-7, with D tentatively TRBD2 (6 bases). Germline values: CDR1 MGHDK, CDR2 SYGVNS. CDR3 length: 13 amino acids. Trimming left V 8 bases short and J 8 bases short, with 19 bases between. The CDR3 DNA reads TGTGCCAGCGGAGGGACTTATCTTACGAAGCAGTACTTC. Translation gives CASGGTYLTKQYF.

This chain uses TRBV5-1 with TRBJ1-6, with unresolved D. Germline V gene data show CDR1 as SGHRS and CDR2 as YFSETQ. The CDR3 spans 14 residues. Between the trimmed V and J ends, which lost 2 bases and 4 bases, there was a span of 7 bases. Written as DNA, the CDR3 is TGCGCCAGCAGCTTCGACACTTATAATTCACCCCTCCACTTT. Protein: CASSFDTYNSPLHF. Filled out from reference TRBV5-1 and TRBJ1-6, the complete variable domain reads KAGVTQTPRYLIKTRGQQVTLSCSPISGHRSVSWYQQTPGQGLQFLFEYFSETQRNKGNFPGRFSGRQFSNSRSEMNVSTLELGDSALYLCASSFDTYNSPLHFGNGTRLTVT.

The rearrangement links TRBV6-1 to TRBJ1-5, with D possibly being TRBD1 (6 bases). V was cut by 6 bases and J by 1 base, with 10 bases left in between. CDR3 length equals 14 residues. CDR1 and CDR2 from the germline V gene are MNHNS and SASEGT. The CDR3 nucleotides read TGTGCCAGCAGGCCCGGACAGAGCAATCAGCCCCAGCATTTT. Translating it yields CASRPGQSNQPQHF.

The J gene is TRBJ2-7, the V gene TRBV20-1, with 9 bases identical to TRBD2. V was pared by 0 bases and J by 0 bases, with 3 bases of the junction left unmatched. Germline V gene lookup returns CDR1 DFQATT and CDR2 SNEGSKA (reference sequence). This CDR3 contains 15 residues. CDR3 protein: CSAREGLASSYEQYF. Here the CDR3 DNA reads TGCAGTGCTAGAGAAGGACTAGCGAGCTCCTACGAGCAGTACTTC.

As DNA, the CDR3 is TGCGCCAGCAGCCCCAGTAGACAGGGGCGCGCTTTTGGCACCGGGGAGCTGTTTTTT. This sequence encodes CASSPSRQGRAFGTGELFF. The genes are TRBV5-1 and TRBJ2-2, with 8 bases lining up with TRBD1. CDR3 length equals 19 residues. Germline assignment: CDR1 SGHRS and CDR2 YFSETQ. Losses at the gene ends were 4 bases for V and 4 bases for J; bases not matched to a gene: 18.